This entry lists 6 T cell receptor beta chains sequenced from one sample in a study of cytomegalovirus exposure and HLA in healthy donors. Profiled with immunoSEQ multiplex PCR; TCRdb holds only in-frame clones, not every one. Of more than 200,000 clones detected, less than 95% appear once; the ten largest clones hold approximately 3%. The sample consisted of PBMCs. The receptors stem from a young woman in good health and CMV-seronegative.

The V call is TRBV10-3, the J call TRBJ2-3; possibly TRBD2 for D (6 bases). Per the germline V gene, CDR1 is ENHRY and CDR2 is SYGVKD. V was shortened by 8 bases and J by 2 bases, with 17 bases between the two germline ends. The CDR3 consists of 15 residues. The CDR3 reads CAIGNDGTSTDTQYF. In nucleotides, the CDR3 is TGTGCCATCGGTAATGACGGGACTTCCACAGATACGCAGTATTTT.

V gene TRBV9 combines with J gene TRBJ2-5; TRBD1 matches at 10 bases. J was trimmed by 5 bases and V by 3 bases; bases with no gene match: 16. Germline loops: CDR1 SGDLS, CDR2 YYNGEE. The CDR3 extends over 18 amino acids. The CDR3 nucleotides are TGTGCCAGCAGCGCAGAGACCCCGGGACAGGGGACGTGGGAGACCCAGTACTTC. As protein: CASSAETPGQGTWETQYF.

This chain links TRBV28 with TRBJ2-2, with D possibly TRBD2 on 6 matching bases. Germline V gene sequence: CDR1 MDHEN, CDR2 SYDVKM. V was cut by 9 bases and J by 4 bases, with 12 bases left in between. The CDR3 is 13 amino acids. The CDR3 protein is CASKGLRTGELFF. The CDR3 nucleotides read TGTGCCAGTAAGGGACTCCGCACCGGGGAGCTGTTTTTT.

The V call is TRBV19, the J call TRBJ2-7, with 8 bases lining up with TRBD1. V lost 4 bases, J lost 3 bases, and 8 bases stayed unmatched. CDR3 length equals 15 residues. The germline CDR1 and CDR2 sequences are LNHDA and SQIVND (reference sequence). CDR3 loop: CASSKRQGWNYEQYF. The CDR3 nucleotides read TGTGCCAGTAGTAAACGACAGGGGTGGAACTACGAGCAGTACTTC.

The chain couples TRBV5-8 to TRBJ1-5, with D unclear. With 0 bases removed from V and 2 bases from J, the gap between germline ends came to 15 bases. Germline values: CDR1 SGHTS, CDR2 YDEGEE. The CDR3 length is 17 residues. CDR3 nucleotide sequence: TGTGCCAGCAGCTTGGCCAGTCTTCCCGGGGGCAATCAGCCCCAGCATTTT. Its translation is CASSLASLPGGNQPQHF.

The chain links TRBV5-1 to TRBJ2-7, with a tentative D call TRBD1 (7 bases). CDR3 length: 17 residues. CDR1 and CDR2 from the germline V gene are SGHRS and YFSETQ. Trimming shortened V by 0 bases and J by 4 bases, and 20 bases separated the two germline ends. CDR3 DNA: TGCGCCAGCAGCTTGGTGCCTACGCGGACAGGACTATACGAGCAGTACTTC. Protein sequence: CASSLVPTRTGLYEQYF. The complete variable domain, with remaining parts taken from reference TRBV5-1 and TRBJ2-7, reads KAGVTQTPRYLIKTRGQQVTLSCSPISGHRSVSWYQQTPGQGLQFLFEYFSETQRNKGNFPGRFSGRQFSNSRSEMNVSTLELGDSALYLCASSLVPTRTGLYEQYFGPGTRLTVT.